The 18 T cell receptor beta chains below come from one sample, sequenced in a study of CD8 T cells in Susac syndrome. It was with random hexamers that about 0.45 to 1 ug RNA was reverse transcribed. TCRdb reanalysed the immunoSEQ multiplex PCR reads using MiXCR and keeps one entry per CDR3 protein. The data hold about 140,000 distinct CDR3 sequences, with approximately 95% observed a single time. The sample consisted of CD4+ T cells from PBMCs. These receptor sequences come from a human donor with Susac syndrome.

This chain joins TRBV6-2 or TRBV6-3 and TRBJ2-2; 7 nucleotides agree with TRBD1. The CDR3 loop spans 18 amino acids. With V trimmed by 0 bases and J by 4 bases, 11 bases remained unmatched. Per germline, CDR1 MNHEY and CDR2 SVGEGT. The CDR3 spells CASSYSIEGGTITGELFF. Written as DNA, the CDR3 is TGTGCCAGCAGTTACTCGATCGAAGGGGGCACTATCACCGGGGAGCTGTTTTTT.

This clonotype appeared a single time. The CDR3 loop reads CASSKALGTGVGDTEAFF. The CDR3, as DNA: TGTGCCAGCAGCAAAGCGCTTGGGACAGGGGTCGGGGACACTGAAGCTTTCTTT. The chain is built from TRBV21-1 and TRBJ1-1; TRBD1, the table's D call, lacks a check against the DNA. TRBV21-1 counts as a pseudogene. The CDR3 is 18 residues long.

The chain is built from TRBV29-1 and TRBJ1-1; 7 bases agree with TRBD1. Germline CDR1 reads SQVTM; CDR2 reads ANQGSEA. The CDR3 has 13 amino acids. The junction had 5 bases not matched to a gene; V was cut back by 7 bases and J by 0 bases. CDR3 nucleotide sequence: TGCAGCGCGACAGGGAAAATGAACACTGAAGCTTTCTTT. It yields the protein CSATGKMNTEAFF.

J is TRBJ2-2 and V is TRBV29-1; possibly TRBD2 for D (7 bases). Trimming shortened V by 4 bases and J by 5 bases, and 14 bases separated the two germline ends. Germline V gene sequence: CDR1 SQVTM, CDR2 ANQGSEA. This CDR3 spans 14 amino acids. CDR3 coding DNA: TGCAGCGTTGGAGGGGGGGTCGGGACCGGGGAGCTGTTTTTT. Its translation is CSVGGGVGTGELFF.

The chain joins TRBV12-3 or TRBV12-4 to TRBJ1-2; D gene ambiguous. Trimming left V 1 base short and J 7 bases short, with 13 bases between. The CDR3 runs to 14 residues. The CDR3 protein is CASSLGPVALGYTF. CDR3 DNA sequence: TGTGCCAGCAGTTTAGGGCCAGTCGCCCTTGGCTACACCTTC.

This chain uses TRBV30 with TRBJ2-2; TRBD2 matches 13 bases. CDR1 and CDR2 (germline): GTSNPN, SVGIG (reference sequence). The trim removed 3 bases at V and 7 bases at J, leaving 5 bases unmatched. The CDR3 has 15 amino acids. The CDR3 coding sequence is TGTGCCTGGAGCCCAGGACTAGCGGGAGTCGGGGAGCTGTTTTTT. Its protein is CAWSPGLAGVGELFF.

This CDR3 reads CSARGPQGNEQYF. The CDR3 bases are TGCAGTGCTAGGGGACCCCAGGGGAACGAGCAGTACTTC. The chain is built from TRBV20-1 and TRBJ2-7; a possible D gene is TRBD1 (6 bases). V shed 3 bases and J shed 5 bases, with 14 bases lying between them. The germline V gene encodes CDR1 DFQATT and CDR2 SNEGSKA (reference sequence). The CDR3 covers 13 residues.

This clonotype was seen once. The V gene is TRBV20-1, the J gene TRBJ1-2; a weak D match, TRBD1 (5 bases). The CDR3 is 14 residues long. The germline CDR1 and CDR2 sequences are DFQATT and SNEGSKA (reference sequence). Trimming cost V 2 bases and J 6 bases, with 16 bases left between them. CDR3 protein: CSARLGTSMNGYTF. Here the CDR3 DNA reads TGCAGTGCTAGACTAGGGACCTCTATGAATGGCTACACCTTC.

The chain employs TRBV5-1 and TRBJ2-7; tentative D call: TRBD1 (5 bases). With 5 bases removed from V and 6 bases from J, the gap between germline ends came to 15 bases. The CDR3 loop spans 13 amino acids. CDR1 and CDR2 (germline): SGHRS, YFSETQ. The CDR3: CASRGRVGGEQYF. The CDR3 coding sequence is TGCGCCAGCAGGGGCAGGGTGGGCGGCGAGCAGTACTTC. Drawing the rest from reference TRBV5-1 and TRBJ2-7, the complete variable domain is KAGVTQTPRYLIKTRGQQVTLSCSPISGHRSVSWYQQTPGQGLQFLFEYFSETQRNKGNFPGRFSGRQFSNSRSEMNVSTLELGDSALYLCASRGRVGGEQYFGPGTRLTVT.

The V and J genes are TRBV5-1 and TRBJ1-2; possibly TRBD1 for D (5 bases). The CDR3 consists of 13 residues. Trimming shortened V by 2 bases and J by 6 bases, and 11 bases separated the two germline ends. Germline-derived CDR1 and CDR2 are SGHRS and YFSETQ. The CDR3 bases are TGCGCCAGCAGCTTTCGGCAGGGAGATGGCTACACCTTC. Translated: CASSFRQGDGYTF.

J is TRBJ1-2 and V is TRBV29-1, with 9 nucleotides matching TRBD1. With V trimmed by 7 bases and J by 10 bases, 10 bases remained unmatched. Germline V gene lookup returns CDR1 SQVTM and CDR2 ANQGSEA. The CDR3 totals 12 residues. The CDR3 loop is CSAKGQGFVYTF. For the CDR3, the DNA is TGCAGCGCCAAGGGACAGGGCTTTGTCTACACCTTC.

V and J are TRBV7-3 and TRBJ1-2; no clear D gene. CDR3 length: 13 amino acids. Germline-derived CDR1 and CDR2 are SGHTA and FQGTGA. Trimming pared 5 bases from V and 4 bases from J, leaving 11 bases between. The CDR3 region is CASSPLPGYGYTF. CDR3 bases: TGTGCCAGCAGCCCCCTTCCGGGCTATGGCTACACCTTC.

This chain connects TRBV29-1 to TRBJ2-7; tentatively, D is TRBD1 (5 bases). Per germline, CDR1 SQVTM and CDR2 ANQGSEA. V shed 6 bases and J shed 0 bases, with 12 bases lying between them. CDR3 size: 13 residues. CDR3 sequence: CSVRTRSSYEQYF. The CDR3 DNA is TGCAGCGTCAGGACAAGAAGCTCCTACGAGCAGTACTTC.

Here the CDR3 DNA reads TGTGCCAGCAGTGAGAAGGGCGAAGCAGATACGCAGTATTTT. Translation: CASSEKGEADTQYF. The chain joins TRBV6-4 to TRBJ2-3, with no clear D. This CDR3 is 14 amino acids long. V was pared by 3 bases and J by 4 bases, with 11 bases between. The germline V gene has CDR1 MRHNA and CDR2 SNTAGT.

V gene TRBV28 combines with J gene TRBJ1-5; D unclear. The CDR3 runs to 14 residues. CDR1 is MDHEN, CDR2 SYDVKM, per germline. Trimming cost V 2 bases and J 6 bases, with 11 bases left between them. The CDR3 here is CASSLSGRRQPQHF. Here the CDR3 DNA reads TGTGCCAGCAGTTTAAGCGGCAGGCGTCAGCCCCAGCATTTT. Drawing the rest from reference TRBV28 and TRBJ1-5, the complete variable domain is DVKVTQSSRYLVKRTGEKVFLECVQDMDHENMFWYRQDPGLGLRLIYFSYDVKMKEKGDIPEGYSVSREKKERFSLILESASTNQTSMYLCASSLSGRRQPQHFGDGTRLSIL.

This chain connects TRBV18 to TRBJ2-7, with a weak D call TRBD1 (5 bases). The germline gives CDR1 KGHSH, CDR2 LQKENI. V gave up 3 bases and J gave up 0 bases, with 9 bases separating them. CDR3 length: 14 residues. The CDR3, as DNA: TGTGCCAGCTCACCGACAGCCTCCTCCTACGAGCAGTACTTC. Translating gives CASSPTASSYEQYF.

The chain couples TRBV7-9 to TRBJ2-7; 7 bases are shared with TRBD2. The CDR3 length is 14 residues. The V and J ends lost 5 bases and 2 bases, in that order; junction bases with no gene match: 6. Germline V CDR1 and CDR2: SEHNR, FQNEAQ (reference sequence). The CDR3 bases are TGTGCCAGCAGCCATGGGGGGGTAGCCTACGAGCAGTACTTC. This gives the protein CASSHGGVAYEQYF.

The chain is built from TRBV5-6 and TRBJ2-5; perhaps TRBD2 as D (5 bases). The V gene's germline CDR1 is SGHDT and CDR2 YYEEEE. Trimming removed 9 bases at V and 2 bases at J, with 17 bases between. This CDR3 spans 14 amino acids. The CDR3 nucleotides read TGTGCCACTACGGTCGGGATAACACAAGAGACCCAGTACTTC. Protein: CATTVGITQETQYF.